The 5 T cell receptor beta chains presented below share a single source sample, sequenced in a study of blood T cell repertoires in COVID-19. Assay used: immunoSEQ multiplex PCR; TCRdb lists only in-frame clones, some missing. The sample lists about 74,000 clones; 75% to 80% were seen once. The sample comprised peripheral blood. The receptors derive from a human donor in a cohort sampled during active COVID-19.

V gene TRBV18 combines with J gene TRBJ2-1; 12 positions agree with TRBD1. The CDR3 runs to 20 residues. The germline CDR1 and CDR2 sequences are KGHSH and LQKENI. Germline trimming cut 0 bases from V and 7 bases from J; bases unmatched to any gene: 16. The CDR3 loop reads CASSPPVGTGGTNYPNEQFF. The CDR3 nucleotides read TGTGCCAGCTCACCACCGGTAGGGACAGGGGGCACCAATTACCCTAATGAGCAGTTCTTC.

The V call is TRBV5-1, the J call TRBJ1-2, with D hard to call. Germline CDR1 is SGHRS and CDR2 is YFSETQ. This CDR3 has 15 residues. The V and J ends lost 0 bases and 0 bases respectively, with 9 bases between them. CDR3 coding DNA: TGCGCCAGCAGCTTGGAGACACCGACTAACTATGGCTACACCTTC. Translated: CASSLETPTNYGYTF.

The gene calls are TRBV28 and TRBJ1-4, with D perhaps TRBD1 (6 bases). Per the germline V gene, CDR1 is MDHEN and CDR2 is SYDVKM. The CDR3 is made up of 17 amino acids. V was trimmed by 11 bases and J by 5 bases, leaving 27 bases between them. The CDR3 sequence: CAALGGARGSKNEKLFF. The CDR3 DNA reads TGTGCCGCGCTTGGGGGGGCGAGGGGAAGTAAGAATGAAAAACTGTTTTTT.

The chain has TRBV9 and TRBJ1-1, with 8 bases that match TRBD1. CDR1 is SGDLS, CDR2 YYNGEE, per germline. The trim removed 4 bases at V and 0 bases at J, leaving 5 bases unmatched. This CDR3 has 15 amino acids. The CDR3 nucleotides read TGTGCCAGCAGCCCCCGACAGGGGCTGAACACTGAAGCTTTCTTT. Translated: CASSPRQGLNTEAFF. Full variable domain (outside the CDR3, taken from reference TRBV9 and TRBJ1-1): DSGVTQTPKHLITATGQRVTLRCSPRSGDLSVYWYQQSLDQGLQFLIQYYNGEERAKGNILERFSAQQFPDLHSELNLSSLELGDSALYFCASSPRQGLNTEAFFGQGTRLTVV.

CDR3 sequence (DNA): TGTGCCTGGAGTGTACAGGCCCACACCGGGGAGCTGTTTTTT. Protein product: CAWSVQAHTGELFF. The rearrangement links TRBV30 to TRBJ2-2; tentative D call: TRBD1 (5 bases). The CDR3 totals 14 residues. Trimming removed 0 bases at V and 3 bases at J, with 8 bases between. Per the germline V gene, CDR1 is GTSNPN and CDR2 is SVGIG (reference sequence).